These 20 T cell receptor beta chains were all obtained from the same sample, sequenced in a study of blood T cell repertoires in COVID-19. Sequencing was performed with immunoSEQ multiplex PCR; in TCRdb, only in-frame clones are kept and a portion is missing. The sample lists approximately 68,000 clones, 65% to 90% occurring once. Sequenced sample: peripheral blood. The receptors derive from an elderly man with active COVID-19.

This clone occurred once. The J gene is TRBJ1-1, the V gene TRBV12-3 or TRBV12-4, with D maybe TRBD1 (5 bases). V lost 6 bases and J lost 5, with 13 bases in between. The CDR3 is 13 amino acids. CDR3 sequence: CASRPRRGTEAFF. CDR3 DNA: TGTGCCAGCAGGCCCCGCCGGGGGACTGAAGCTTTCTTT.

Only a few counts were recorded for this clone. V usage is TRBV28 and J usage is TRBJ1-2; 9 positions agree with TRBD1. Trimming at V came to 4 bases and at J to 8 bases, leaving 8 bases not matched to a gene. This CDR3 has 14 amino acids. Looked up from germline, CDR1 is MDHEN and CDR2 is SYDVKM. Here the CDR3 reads CASSSLGTGQGYTF. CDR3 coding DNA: TGTGCCAGCAGTTCCCTCGGGACAGGGCAGGGCTACACCTTC.

The CDR3 DNA is TGTGCCAGTTTAGACAGGCTCACAGATACGCAGTATTTT. Encoded protein: CASLDRLTDTQYF. The chain is built from TRBV27 and TRBJ2-3; D possibly corresponds to TRBD1 (6 bases). This CDR3 comprises 13 residues. Trimming stripped 9 bases from V and 2 bases from J, with 12 bases between. Germline V gene data show CDR1 as MNHEY and CDR2 as SMNVEV (reference sequence).

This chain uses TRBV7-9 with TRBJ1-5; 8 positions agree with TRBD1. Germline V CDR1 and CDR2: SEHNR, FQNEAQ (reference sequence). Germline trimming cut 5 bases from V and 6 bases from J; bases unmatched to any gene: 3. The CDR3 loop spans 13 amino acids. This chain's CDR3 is CASSAGGVQPQHF. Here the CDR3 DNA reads TGTGCCAGCAGCGCAGGGGGCGTTCAGCCCCAGCATTTT.

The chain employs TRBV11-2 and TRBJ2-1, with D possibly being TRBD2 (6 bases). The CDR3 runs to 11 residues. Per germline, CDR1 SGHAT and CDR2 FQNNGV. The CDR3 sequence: CAAGLGNEQFF. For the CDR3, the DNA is TGTGCGGCGGGGTTAGGCAATGAGCAGTTCTTC.

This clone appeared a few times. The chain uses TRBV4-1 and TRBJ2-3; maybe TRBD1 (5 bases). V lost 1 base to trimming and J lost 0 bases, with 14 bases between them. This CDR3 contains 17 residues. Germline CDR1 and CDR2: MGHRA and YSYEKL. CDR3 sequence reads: CASSQGQLKASTDTQYF. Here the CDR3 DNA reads TGCGCCAGCAGCCAAGGACAGCTAAAGGCTAGCACAGATACGCAGTATTTT.

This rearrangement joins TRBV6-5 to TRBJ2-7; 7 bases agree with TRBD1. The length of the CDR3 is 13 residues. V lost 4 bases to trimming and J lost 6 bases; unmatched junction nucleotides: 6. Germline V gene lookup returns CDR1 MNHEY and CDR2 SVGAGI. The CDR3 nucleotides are TGTGCCAGCAGTTTAACGAGGGGGCTCGAGCAGTACTTC. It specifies CASSLTRGLEQYF.

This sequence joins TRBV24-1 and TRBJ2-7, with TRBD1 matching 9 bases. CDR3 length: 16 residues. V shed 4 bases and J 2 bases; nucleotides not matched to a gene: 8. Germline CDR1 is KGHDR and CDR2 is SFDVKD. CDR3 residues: CATSDTGTGSPYEQYF. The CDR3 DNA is TGTGCCACCAGTGACACAGGGACAGGGTCCCCCTACGAGCAGTACTTC.

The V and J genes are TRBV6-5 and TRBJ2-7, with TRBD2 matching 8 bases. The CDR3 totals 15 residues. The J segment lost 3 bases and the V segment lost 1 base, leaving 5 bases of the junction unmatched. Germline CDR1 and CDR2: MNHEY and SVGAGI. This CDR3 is CASSYYRGGYYEQYF. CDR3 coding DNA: TGTGCCAGCAGTTACTATCGGGGGGGTTACTACGAGCAGTACTTC.

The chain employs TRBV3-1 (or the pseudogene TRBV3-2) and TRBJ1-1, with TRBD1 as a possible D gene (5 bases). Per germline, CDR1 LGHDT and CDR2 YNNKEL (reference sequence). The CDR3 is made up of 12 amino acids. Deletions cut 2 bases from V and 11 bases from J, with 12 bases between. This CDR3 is CASSQISGLAFF. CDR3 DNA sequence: TGTGCCAGCAGCCAAATATCAGGGTTGGCTTTCTTT.

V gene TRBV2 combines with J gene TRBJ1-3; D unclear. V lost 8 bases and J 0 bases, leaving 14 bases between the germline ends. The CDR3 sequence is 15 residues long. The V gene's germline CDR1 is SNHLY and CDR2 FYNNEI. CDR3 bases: TGTGCCAGCCGGGTGAGGAGCAACTCTGGAAACACCATATATTTT. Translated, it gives CASRVRSNSGNTIYF.

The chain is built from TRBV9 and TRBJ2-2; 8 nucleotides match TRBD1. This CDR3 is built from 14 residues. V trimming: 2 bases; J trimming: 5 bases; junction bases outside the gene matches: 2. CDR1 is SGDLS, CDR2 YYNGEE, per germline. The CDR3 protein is CASSVTGVTGELFF. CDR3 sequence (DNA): TGTGCCAGCAGCGTGACAGGGGTTACCGGGGAGCTGTTTTTT.

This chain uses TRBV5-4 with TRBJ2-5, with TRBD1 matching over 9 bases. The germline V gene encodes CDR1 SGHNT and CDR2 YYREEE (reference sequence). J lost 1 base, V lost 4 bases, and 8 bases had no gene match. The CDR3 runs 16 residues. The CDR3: CASSPRQGEGQETQYF. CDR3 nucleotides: TGTGCCAGCAGCCCAAGACAGGGGGAGGGCCAAGAGACCCAGTACTTC.

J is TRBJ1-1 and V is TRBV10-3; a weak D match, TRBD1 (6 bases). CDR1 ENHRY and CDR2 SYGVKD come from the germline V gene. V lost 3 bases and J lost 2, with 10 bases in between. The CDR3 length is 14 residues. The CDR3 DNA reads TGTGCCATCAGTGACGACAGGAGCAACACTGAAGCTTTCTTT. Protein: CAISDDRSNTEAFF.

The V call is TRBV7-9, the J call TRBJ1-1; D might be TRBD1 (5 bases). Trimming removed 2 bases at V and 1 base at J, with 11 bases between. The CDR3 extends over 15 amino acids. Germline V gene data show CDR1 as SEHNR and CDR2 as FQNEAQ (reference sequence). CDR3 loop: CASSLPSTGNTEAFF. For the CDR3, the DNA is TGTGCCAGCAGCTTACCTTCAACAGGGAACACTGAAGCTTTCTTT.

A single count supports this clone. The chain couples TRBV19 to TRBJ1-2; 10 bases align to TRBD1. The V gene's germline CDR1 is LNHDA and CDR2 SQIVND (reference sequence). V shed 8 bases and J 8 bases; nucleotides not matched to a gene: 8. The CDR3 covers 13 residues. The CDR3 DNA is TGTGCCAGTGGGACAGGGGAATTGGGAGGCTACACCTTC. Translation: CASGTGELGGYTF.

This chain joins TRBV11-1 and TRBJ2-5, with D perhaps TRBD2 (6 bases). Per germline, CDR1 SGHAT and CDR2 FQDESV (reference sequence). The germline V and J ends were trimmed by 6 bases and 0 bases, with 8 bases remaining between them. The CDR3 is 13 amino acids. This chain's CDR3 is CASSGGYQETQYF. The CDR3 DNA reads TGTGCCAGCAGTGGGGGGTACCAAGAGACCCAGTACTTC.

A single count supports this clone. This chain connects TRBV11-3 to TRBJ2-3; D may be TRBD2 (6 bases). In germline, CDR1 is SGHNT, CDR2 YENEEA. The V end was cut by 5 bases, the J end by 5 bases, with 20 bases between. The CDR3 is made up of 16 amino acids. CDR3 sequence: CASSRTGDLQRDTQYF. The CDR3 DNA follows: TGTGCCAGCAGCAGAACTGGGGACTTACAGCGAGATACGCAGTATTTT.

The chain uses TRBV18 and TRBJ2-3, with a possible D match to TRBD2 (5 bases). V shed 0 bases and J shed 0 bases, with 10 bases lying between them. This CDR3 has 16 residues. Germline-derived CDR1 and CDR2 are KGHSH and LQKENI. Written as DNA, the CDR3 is TGTGCCAGCTCACCACCGTATGAGGGAAGCACAGATACGCAGTATTTT. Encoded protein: CASSPPYEGSTDTQYF.

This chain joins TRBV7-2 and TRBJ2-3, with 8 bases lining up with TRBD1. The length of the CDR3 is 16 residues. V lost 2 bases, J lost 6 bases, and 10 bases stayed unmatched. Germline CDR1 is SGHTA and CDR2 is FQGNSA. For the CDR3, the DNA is TGTGCCAGCAGCTTACTCGGCCAGGGGGCTTCGGATACGCAGTATTTT. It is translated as CASSLLGQGASDTQYF.